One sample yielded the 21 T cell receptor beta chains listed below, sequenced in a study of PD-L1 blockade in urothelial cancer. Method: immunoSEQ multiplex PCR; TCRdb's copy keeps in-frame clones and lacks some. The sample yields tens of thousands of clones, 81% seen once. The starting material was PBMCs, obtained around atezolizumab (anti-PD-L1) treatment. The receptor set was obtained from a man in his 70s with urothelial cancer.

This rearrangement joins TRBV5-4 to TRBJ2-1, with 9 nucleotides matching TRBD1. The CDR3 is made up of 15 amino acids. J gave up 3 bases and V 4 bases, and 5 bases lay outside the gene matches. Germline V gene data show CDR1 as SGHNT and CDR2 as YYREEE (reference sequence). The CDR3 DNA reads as TGTGCCAGCAGCCCCGACAGGGGGTTCTACAATGAGCAGTTCTTC. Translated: CASSPDRGFYNEQFF. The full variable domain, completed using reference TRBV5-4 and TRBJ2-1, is ETGVTQSPTHLIKTRGQQVTLRCSSQSGHNTVSWYQQALGQGPQFIFQYYREEENGRGNFPPRFSGLQFPNYSSELNVNALELDDSALYLCASSPDRGFYNEQFFGPGTRLTVL.

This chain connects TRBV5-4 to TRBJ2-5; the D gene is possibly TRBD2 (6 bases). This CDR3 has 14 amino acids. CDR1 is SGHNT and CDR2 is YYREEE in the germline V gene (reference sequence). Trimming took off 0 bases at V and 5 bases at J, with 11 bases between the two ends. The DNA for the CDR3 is TGTGCCAGCAGCTTGGGGGGGGAGCGGGAGACCCAGTACTTC. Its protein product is CASSLGGERETQYF.

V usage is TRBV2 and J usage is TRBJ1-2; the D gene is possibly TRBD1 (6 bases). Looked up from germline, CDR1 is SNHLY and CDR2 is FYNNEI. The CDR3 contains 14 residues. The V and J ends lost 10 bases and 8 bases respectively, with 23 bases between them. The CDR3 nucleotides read TGTGCCACCTATCCCGGGACACCCCCCTGGGGCTACACCTTC. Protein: CATYPGTPPWGYTF.

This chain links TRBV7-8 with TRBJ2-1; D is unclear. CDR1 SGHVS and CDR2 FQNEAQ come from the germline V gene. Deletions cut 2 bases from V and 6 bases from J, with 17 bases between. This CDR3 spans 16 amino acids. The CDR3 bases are TGTGCCAGCAGCTTACCTAGATTGCCCGTACTCAATGAGCAGTTCTTC. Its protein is CASSLPRLPVLNEQFF.

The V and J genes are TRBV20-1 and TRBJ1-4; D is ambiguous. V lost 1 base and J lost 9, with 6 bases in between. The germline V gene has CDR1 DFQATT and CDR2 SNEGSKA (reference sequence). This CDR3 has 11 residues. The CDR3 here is CSARVGQKLFF. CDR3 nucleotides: TGCAGTGCTAGAGTCGGTCAAAAACTGTTTTTT.

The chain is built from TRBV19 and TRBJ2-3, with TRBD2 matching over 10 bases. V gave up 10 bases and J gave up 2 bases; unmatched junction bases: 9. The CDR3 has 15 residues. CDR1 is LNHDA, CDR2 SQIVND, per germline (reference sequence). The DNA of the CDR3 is TGTGCCACCACGAGGACTAGCGGCTTCACAGATACGCAGTATTTT. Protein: CATTRTSGFTDTQYF.

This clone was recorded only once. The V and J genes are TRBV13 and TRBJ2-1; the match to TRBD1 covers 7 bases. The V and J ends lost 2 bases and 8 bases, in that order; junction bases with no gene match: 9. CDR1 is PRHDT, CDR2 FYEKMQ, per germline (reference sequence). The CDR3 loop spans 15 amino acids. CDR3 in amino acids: CASSLTGDLSHEQFF. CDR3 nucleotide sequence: TGTGCCAGCAGCTTAACAGGGGATCTTTCGCATGAGCAGTTCTTC.

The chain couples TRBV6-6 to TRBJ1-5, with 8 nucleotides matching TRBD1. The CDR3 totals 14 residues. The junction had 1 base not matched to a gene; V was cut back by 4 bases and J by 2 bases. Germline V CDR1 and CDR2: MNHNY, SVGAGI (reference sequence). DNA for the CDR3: TGTGCCAGCAGTTCGACAGGGGGCAATCAGCCCCAGCATTTT. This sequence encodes CASSSTGGNQPQHF.

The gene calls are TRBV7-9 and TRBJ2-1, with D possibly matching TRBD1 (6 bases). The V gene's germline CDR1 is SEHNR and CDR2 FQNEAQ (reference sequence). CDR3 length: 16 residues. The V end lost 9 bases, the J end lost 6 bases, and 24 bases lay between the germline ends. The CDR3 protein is CASLQGLSGSFNEQFF. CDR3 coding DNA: TGTGCCAGTCTACAGGGTCTAAGTGGGAGTTTCAATGAGCAGTTCTTC. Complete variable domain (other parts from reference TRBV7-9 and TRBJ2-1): DTGVSQNPRHKITKRGQNVTFRCDPISEHNRLYWYRQTLGQGPEFLTYFQNEAQLEKSRLLSDRFSAERPKGSFSTLEIQRTEQGDSAMYLCASLQGLSGSFNEQFFGPGTRLTVL.

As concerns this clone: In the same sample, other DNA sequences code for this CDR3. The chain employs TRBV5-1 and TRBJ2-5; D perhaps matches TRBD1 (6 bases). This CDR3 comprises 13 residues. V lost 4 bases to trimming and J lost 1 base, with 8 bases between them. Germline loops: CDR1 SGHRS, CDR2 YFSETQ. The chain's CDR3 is CASSPDSQETQYF. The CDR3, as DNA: TGCGCCAGCAGCCCGGACAGCCAAGAGACCCAGTACTTC.

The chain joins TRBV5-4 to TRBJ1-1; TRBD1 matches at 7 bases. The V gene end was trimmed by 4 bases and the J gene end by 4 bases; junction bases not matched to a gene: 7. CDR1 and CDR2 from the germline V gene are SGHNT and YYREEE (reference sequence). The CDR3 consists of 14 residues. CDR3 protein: CASSPGQTFTEAFF. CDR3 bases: TGTGCCAGCAGCCCGGGACAGACCTTCACTGAAGCTTTCTTT.

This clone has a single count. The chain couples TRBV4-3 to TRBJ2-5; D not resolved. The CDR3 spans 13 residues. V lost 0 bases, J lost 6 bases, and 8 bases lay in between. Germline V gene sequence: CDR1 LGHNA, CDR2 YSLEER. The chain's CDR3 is CASSQDASKTQYF. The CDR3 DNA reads TGCGCCAGCAGCCAAGATGCGTCGAAGACCCAGTACTTC.

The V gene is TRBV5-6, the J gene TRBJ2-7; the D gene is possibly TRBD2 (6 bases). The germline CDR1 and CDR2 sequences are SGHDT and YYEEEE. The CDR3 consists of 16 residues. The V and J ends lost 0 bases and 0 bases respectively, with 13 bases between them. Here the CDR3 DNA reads TGTGCCAGCAGCTTGGAAACGGGGGTAGGCTCCTACGAGCAGTACTTC. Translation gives CASSLETGVGSYEQYF.

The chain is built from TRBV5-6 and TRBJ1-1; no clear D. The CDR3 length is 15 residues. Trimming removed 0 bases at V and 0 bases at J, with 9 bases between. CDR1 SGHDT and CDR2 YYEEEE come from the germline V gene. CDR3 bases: TGTGCCAGCAGCTTGGGGCAGGTAATGAACACTGAAGCTTTCTTT. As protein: CASSLGQVMNTEAFF.

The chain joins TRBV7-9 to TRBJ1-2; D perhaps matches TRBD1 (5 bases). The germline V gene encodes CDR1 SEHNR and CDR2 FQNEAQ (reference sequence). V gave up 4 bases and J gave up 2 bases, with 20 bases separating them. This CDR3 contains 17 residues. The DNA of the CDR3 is TGTGCCAGCAGCTCAGTCGAAGACAGAAATACCAACTATGGCTACACCTTC. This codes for CASSSVEDRNTNYGYTF.

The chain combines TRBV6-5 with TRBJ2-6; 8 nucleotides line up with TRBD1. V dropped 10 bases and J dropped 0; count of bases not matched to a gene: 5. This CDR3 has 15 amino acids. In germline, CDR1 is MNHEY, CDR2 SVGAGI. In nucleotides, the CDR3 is TGTGCCACGAGACAGGGGCCCTCTGGGGCCAACGTCCTGACTTTC. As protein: CATRQGPSGANVLTF.

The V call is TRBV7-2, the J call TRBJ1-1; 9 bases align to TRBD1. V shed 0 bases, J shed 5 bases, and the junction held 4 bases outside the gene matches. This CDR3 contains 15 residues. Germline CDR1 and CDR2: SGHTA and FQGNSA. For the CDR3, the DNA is TGTGCCAGCAGCTTAGCGGGACAGGGTTGGACTGAAGCTTTCTTT. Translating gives CASSLAGQGWTEAFF.

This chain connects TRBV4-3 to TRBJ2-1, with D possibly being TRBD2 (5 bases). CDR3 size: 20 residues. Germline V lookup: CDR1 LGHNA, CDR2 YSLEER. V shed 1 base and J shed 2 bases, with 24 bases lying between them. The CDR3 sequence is CASSQARTFLVLNAYNEQFF. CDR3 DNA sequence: TGCGCCAGCAGCCAAGCGAGGACTTTCCTAGTTCTTAACGCCTACAATGAGCAGTTCTTC.

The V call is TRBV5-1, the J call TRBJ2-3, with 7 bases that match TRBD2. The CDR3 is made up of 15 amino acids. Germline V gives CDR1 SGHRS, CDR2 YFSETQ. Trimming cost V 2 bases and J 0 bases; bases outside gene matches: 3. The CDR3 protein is CASSLAGRSTDTQYF. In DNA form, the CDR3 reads TGCGCCAGCAGCTTAGCGGGACGTAGCACAGATACGCAGTATTTT.

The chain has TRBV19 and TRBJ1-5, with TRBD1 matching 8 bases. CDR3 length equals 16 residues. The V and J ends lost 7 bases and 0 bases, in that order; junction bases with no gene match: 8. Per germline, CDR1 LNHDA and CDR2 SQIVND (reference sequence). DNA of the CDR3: TGTGCCAGTACCAAAGGGACAGGTTATAGCAATCAGCCCCAGCATTTT. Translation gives CASTKGTGYSNQPQHF.

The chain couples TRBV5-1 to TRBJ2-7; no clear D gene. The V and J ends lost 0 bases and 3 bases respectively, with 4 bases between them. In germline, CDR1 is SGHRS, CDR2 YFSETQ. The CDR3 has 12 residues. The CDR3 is CASSLDIYEQYF. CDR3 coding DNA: TGCGCCAGCAGCTTGGACATCTACGAGCAGTACTTC.